Listed below are T cell receptor beta chains from one sample, sequenced in a study of beta chain features in type 1 diabetes. Profiling relied on immunoSEQ multiplex PCR, and the TCRdb table lists in-frame clones only, not all of them. The data contain around 600,000 clones, 9.5% to 15% of them singletons. The sample comprised naive CD4+ T cells from blood. The source is a man aged 25-45 years with type 1 diabetes. CDR3s include the opening cysteine and the closing phenylalanine or tryptophan. D genes are given only for firm matches. Size values are once, few and many counts, or a class for expanded clones, and some rows have none.

d_call: TRBD1; cdr3_length: 17; j_call: TRBJ2-2; v_call: TRBV9; clone_size: few; cdr3_nt: TGTGCCAGCAGCGGCGGCTCCGGGACAGCCAACACCGGGGAGCTGTTTTTT; cdr3_aa: CASSGGSGTANTGELFF
d_call: .; cdr3_length: 18; j_call: TRBJ2-6; v_call: TRBV7-2; clone_size: .; cdr3_nt: TGTGCCAGCAGCCTAATCACGGAGACTTTCTCTGGGGCCAACGTCCTGACTTTC; cdr3_aa: CASSLITETFSGANVLTF
d_call: .; cdr3_length: 17; j_call: TRBJ2-6; v_call: TRBV4-3; clone_size: few; cdr3_nt: TGCGCCAGCAGCCAAGATCACGGACAGACTGGGGCCAACGTCCTGACTTTC; cdr3_aa: CASSQDHGQTGANVLTF
d_call: TRBD1; cdr3_length: 15; j_call: TRBJ2-1; v_call: TRBV4-3; clone_size: .; cdr3_nt: TGCGCCAGCAGCCACACGGGACAGGGCCTCGGTGAGCAGTTCTTC; cdr3_aa: CASSHTGQGLGEQFF
d_call: .; cdr3_length: 13; j_call: TRBJ1-2; v_call: TRBV7-6; clone_size: .; cdr3_nt: TGTGCCAGCAGCTTAGTTTCGACAGATGGCTACACCTTC; cdr3_aa: CASSLVSTDGYTF
d_call: .; cdr3_length: 14; j_call: TRBJ1-5; v_call: TRBV2; clone_size: .; cdr3_nt: TGTGCCAGCAGTGACAGGGGCGGAGGTCAGCCCCAGCATTTT; cdr3_aa: CASSDRGGGQPQHF
d_call: .; cdr3_length: 13; j_call: TRBJ1-1; v_call: TRBV4-2; clone_size: .; cdr3_nt: TGTGCCAGCAACGGAGGGAGGAACACTGAAGCTTTCTTT; cdr3_aa: CASNGGRNTEAFF
d_call: .; cdr3_length: 18; j_call: TRBJ2-6; v_call: TRBV7-2; clone_size: few; cdr3_nt: TGTGCCAGCAGCTACCAAAGGGGACTTAGGGCTGGGGCCAACGTCCTGACTTTC; cdr3_aa: CASSYQRGLRAGANVLTF
d_call: .; cdr3_length: 12; j_call: TRBJ2-1; v_call: TRBV28; clone_size: few; cdr3_nt: TGTGCCAGTCGGGCGGACGGAAGTGAGCAGTTCTTC; cdr3_aa: CASRADGSEQFF
d_call: .; cdr3_length: 15; j_call: TRBJ1-5; v_call: TRBV18; clone_size: few; cdr3_nt: TGTGCCAGCTCACCAGAGGCGCTCGGGGAACAGCCCCAGCATTTT; cdr3_aa: CASSPEALGEQPQHF
d_call: .; cdr3_length: 15; j_call: TRBJ2-3; v_call: TRBV7-9; clone_size: few; cdr3_nt: TGTGCCAGCAGCTTCAGGGGTCCAAGCACAGATACGCAGTATTTT; cdr3_aa: CASSFRGPSTDTQYF
d_call: .; cdr3_length: 15; j_call: TRBJ2-7; v_call: TRBV6-6; clone_size: few; cdr3_nt: TGTGCCAGCAGTACGCCGGGAACTAGCTCCTACGAGCAGTACTTC; cdr3_aa: CASSTPGTSSYEQYF
d_call: TRBD1; cdr3_length: 13; j_call: TRBJ1-2; v_call: TRBV7-2; clone_size: .; cdr3_nt: TGTGCCAGCAGCCCCAAGACAGGGGGTGGCTACACCTTC; cdr3_aa: CASSPKTGGGYTF
d_call: TRBD1; cdr3_length: 14; j_call: TRBJ2-2; v_call: TRBV28; clone_size: .; cdr3_nt: TGTGCCAGCAGTACTGGACAGGGGACCGGGGAGCTGTTTTTT; cdr3_aa: CASSTGQGTGELFF
d_call: TRBD1; cdr3_length: 16; j_call: TRBJ1-6; v_call: TRBV9; clone_size: .; cdr3_nt: TGTGCCAGCAGTACCGGGACAGGGGGTCTTAATTCACCCCTCCACTTT; cdr3_aa: CASSTGTGGLNSPLHF
d_call: TRBD1; cdr3_length: 13; j_call: TRBJ2-1; v_call: TRBV29-1; clone_size: few; cdr3_nt: TGCAGCGCAACGTTGACAGGGGGGGGTGAGCAGTTCTTC; cdr3_aa: CSATLTGGGEQFF
d_call: .; cdr3_length: 14; j_call: TRBJ1-5; v_call: TRBV29-1; clone_size: few; cdr3_nt: TGCAGCGTTGAAACGGGAATTAGCAATCAGCCCCAGCATTTT; cdr3_aa: CSVETGISNQPQHF
d_call: TRBD1; cdr3_length: 15; j_call: TRBJ1-2; v_call: TRBV4-3; clone_size: few; cdr3_nt: TGCGCCAGCAGCCACCCGGGACAGGGAGAGTATGGCTACACCTTC; cdr3_aa: CASSHPGQGEYGYTF
d_call: TRBD1; cdr3_length: 14; j_call: TRBJ2-7; v_call: TRBV7-2; clone_size: .; cdr3_nt: TGTGCCAGCAGCCCTCGGACAGGGGCCTACGAGCAGTACTTC; cdr3_aa: CASSPRTGAYEQYF
d_call: TRBD1; cdr3_length: 16; j_call: TRBJ2-7; v_call: TRBV7-9; clone_size: .; cdr3_nt: TGTGCCAGCAGCACTCACCCAAGGACAGGGGTCTACGAGCAGTACTTC; cdr3_aa: CASSTHPRTGVYEQYF
d_call: .; cdr3_length: 16; j_call: TRBJ2-1; v_call: TRBV7-2; clone_size: .; cdr3_nt: TGTGCCAGCAGCTTAGCGGCTGGCGGGGAGTCGAATGAGCAGTTCTTC; cdr3_aa: CASSLAAGGESNEQFF
d_call: TRBD2; cdr3_length: 18; j_call: TRBJ2-3; v_call: TRBV9; clone_size: few; cdr3_nt: TGTGCCAGCAGCGTACTACCCGGCACTAGCGGGGGTGCAGATACGCAGTATTTT; cdr3_aa: CASSVLPGTSGGADTQYF
d_call: TRBD1; cdr3_length: 16; j_call: TRBJ2-1; v_call: TRBV25-1; clone_size: few; cdr3_nt: TGTGCCAGCTCTGAGCTCGGACAGGGTTCCTACAATGAGCAGTTCTTC; cdr3_aa: CASSELGQGSYNEQFF
d_call: .; cdr3_length: 15; j_call: TRBJ1-5; v_call: TRBV5-8; clone_size: .; cdr3_nt: TGTGCCAGCAGCTTGGGGGGAGAGGGCAATCAGCCCCAGCATTTT; cdr3_aa: CASSLGGEGNQPQHF
d_call: .; cdr3_length: 16; j_call: TRBJ2-6; v_call: TRBV7-3; clone_size: .; cdr3_nt: TGTGCCAGCAGCTTAGGTGGGAGCTCTGGGGCCAACGTCCTGACTTTC; cdr3_aa: CASSLGGSSGANVLTF
d_call: .; cdr3_length: 13; j_call: TRBJ1-1; v_call: TRBV7-9; clone_size: .; cdr3_nt: TGTGCCAGCAGCTTATCCGGGCTCACTGAAGCTTTCTTT; cdr3_aa: CASSLSGLTEAFF
d_call: .; cdr3_length: 16; j_call: TRBJ2-7; v_call: TRBV18; clone_size: .; cdr3_nt: TGTGCCAGCTCCCCCACTCAATCGCGAGGGTCCTACGAGCAGTACTTC; cdr3_aa: CASSPTQSRGSYEQYF
d_call: TRBD1; cdr3_length: 15; j_call: TRBJ2-1; v_call: TRBV11-2; clone_size: few; cdr3_nt: TGTGCCAGCAGCCCCGGGACAGGATCATACAATGAGCAGTTCTTC; cdr3_aa: CASSPGTGSYNEQFF
d_call: TRBD1; cdr3_length: 17; j_call: TRBJ2-3; v_call: TRBV29-1; clone_size: few; cdr3_nt: TGCAGCGTCCAACGGCACCGACAGGGGGCAGGCACAGATACGCAGTATTTT; cdr3_aa: CSVQRHRQGAGTDTQYF
d_call: TRBD1; cdr3_length: 16; j_call: TRBJ2-3; v_call: TRBV7-6; clone_size: .; cdr3_nt: TGTGCCAGCAGCTTAGGGGGGACAGCCCTCACAGATACGCAGTATTTT; cdr3_aa: CASSLGGTALTDTQYF
d_call: .; cdr3_length: 13; j_call: TRBJ2-1; v_call: TRBV30; clone_size: .; cdr3_nt: TGTGCCTTTGACCCAATCAACGGCAATGAGCAGTTCTTC; cdr3_aa: CAFDPINGNEQFF
d_call: .; cdr3_length: 16; j_call: TRBJ1-4; v_call: TRBV18; clone_size: .; cdr3_nt: TGTGCCAGCTCACCTTCTCTCAGGGACACTAATGAAAAACTGTTTTTT; cdr3_aa: CASSPSLRDTNEKLFF
d_call: .; cdr3_length: 13; j_call: TRBJ1-1; v_call: TRBV7-3; clone_size: few; cdr3_nt: TGTGCCAGCAGCTTGATTCAGGGAGAAAAGGCTTTCTTT; cdr3_aa: CASSLIQGEKAFF
d_call: .; cdr3_length: 14; j_call: TRBJ2-7; v_call: TRBV27; clone_size: few; cdr3_nt: TGTGCCAGCAGTGCTCTACCGCTTCGACTCGGGCAGTACTTC; cdr3_aa: CASSALPLRLGQYF
d_call: TRBD1; cdr3_length: 12; j_call: TRBJ1-2; v_call: TRBV28; clone_size: few; cdr3_nt: TGTGCCAGCAGTTTCAGGGGGAGACGCTACACCTTC; cdr3_aa: CASSFRGRRYTF
d_call: .; cdr3_length: 16; j_call: TRBJ1-1; v_call: TRBV5-1; clone_size: .; cdr3_nt: TGCGCCAGCAGCTTAAGTTTCCTCATCTTGAACACTGAAGCTTTCTTT; cdr3_aa: CASSLSFLILNTEAFF
d_call: TRBD2; cdr3_length: 18; j_call: TRBJ2-2; v_call: TRBV4-2; clone_size: few; cdr3_nt: TGTGCCAGCAGCCAAGATCGAGCCGGACTAGGCGTAACCGGGGAGCTGTTTTTT; cdr3_aa: CASSQDRAGLGVTGELFF
d_call: .; cdr3_length: 15; j_call: TRBJ1-2; v_call: TRBV29-1; clone_size: .; cdr3_nt: TGCAGCGTCGTACGGACTGGGCCGGGGGGCTATGGCTACACCTTC; cdr3_aa: CSVVRTGPGGYGYTF
d_call: TRBD1; cdr3_length: 15; j_call: TRBJ2-7; v_call: TRBV5-4; clone_size: .; cdr3_nt: TGTGCCAGCACCTCCGGGACAGGGAGCTCCTACGAGCAGTACTTC; cdr3_aa: CASTSGTGSSYEQYF
d_call: .; cdr3_length: 14; j_call: TRBJ1-5; v_call: TRBV21-1; clone_size: few; cdr3_nt: TGTGCCAGCAGCAAATTAGGCCTCAATCAGCCCCAGCATTTT; cdr3_aa: CASSKLGLNQPQHF
d_call: .; cdr3_length: 15; j_call: TRBJ2-3; v_call: TRBV30; clone_size: .; cdr3_nt: TGTGCCTGCGGCGGGACTTCTTCTTCCACAGATACGCAGTATTTT; cdr3_aa: CACGGTSSSTDTQYF
d_call: TRBD1; cdr3_length: 15; j_call: TRBJ2-4; v_call: TRBV6-5; clone_size: few; cdr3_nt: TGTGCCAGCAGTTACGGGACAGGGGGCATGAACATTCAGTACTTC; cdr3_aa: CASSYGTGGMNIQYF
d_call: TRBD2; cdr3_length: 16; j_call: TRBJ2-3; v_call: TRBV9; clone_size: .; cdr3_nt: TGTGCCAGCAGCGTAGAGGCGGGGGGCCCTCCAGATACGCAGTATTTT; cdr3_aa: CASSVEAGGPPDTQYF
d_call: TRBD1; cdr3_length: 16; j_call: TRBJ1-2; v_call: TRBV14; clone_size: few; cdr3_nt: TGTGCCAGCAGCCAAACGGGGACAGGGAACTTCTATGGCTACACCTTC; cdr3_aa: CASSQTGTGNFYGYTF
d_call: .; cdr3_length: 15; j_call: TRBJ1-3; v_call: TRBV9; clone_size: .; cdr3_nt: TGTGCCAGCAGCCTTCTGGAGGGTATTGGAAACACCATATATTTT; cdr3_aa: CASSLLEGIGNTIYF
d_call: .; cdr3_length: 13; j_call: TRBJ1-2; v_call: TRBV29-1; clone_size: .; cdr3_nt: TGCAGCGGGGGTAGGGCAGACGGCTATGGCTACACCTTC; cdr3_aa: CSGGRADGYGYTF
d_call: .; cdr3_length: 14; j_call: TRBJ2-7; v_call: TRBV6-6; clone_size: few; cdr3_nt: TGTGCCAGCAGTTACTCCCGGGGTGGGTACGAGCAGTACTTC; cdr3_aa: CASSYSRGGYEQYF
d_call: .; cdr3_length: 15; j_call: TRBJ2-6; v_call: TRBV2; clone_size: .; cdr3_nt: TGTGCCGGCAGGATTCTGATCTCTGGGGCCAACGTCCTGACTTTC; cdr3_aa: CAGRILISGANVLTF
d_call: .; cdr3_length: 12; j_call: TRBJ1-6; v_call: TRBV6-5; clone_size: .; cdr3_nt: TGTGCCAGCAGTTCCGTCTCAGGGGCCCTCCACTTT; cdr3_aa: CASSSVSGALHF
d_call: .; cdr3_length: 15; j_call: TRBJ1-2; v_call: TRBV6-5; clone_size: few; cdr3_nt: TGTGCCAGCAGTACCCGACAGGTTTCTAACTATGGCTACACCTTC; cdr3_aa: CASSTRQVSNYGYTF
d_call: .; cdr3_length: 15; j_call: TRBJ1-5; v_call: TRBV6-5; clone_size: once; cdr3_nt: TGTGCCAGCAGTTACGTGTCAGGGGCGGGTCAGCCCCAGCATTTT; cdr3_aa: CASSYVSGAGQPQHF
d_call: .; cdr3_length: 13; j_call: TRBJ2-1; v_call: TRBV7-9; clone_size: few; cdr3_nt: TGTGCCAGCAGTCTAAGCTCCATCCCGAGGCAGTTCTTC; cdr3_aa: CASSLSSIPRQFF
d_call: TRBD2; cdr3_length: 20; j_call: TRBJ2-3; v_call: TRBV4-2; clone_size: few; cdr3_nt: TGTGCCAGCAGCCTATTGCCCGGACTAGCGGGGGGCGGTGGCACAGATACGCAGTATTTT; cdr3_aa: CASSLLPGLAGGGGTDTQYF